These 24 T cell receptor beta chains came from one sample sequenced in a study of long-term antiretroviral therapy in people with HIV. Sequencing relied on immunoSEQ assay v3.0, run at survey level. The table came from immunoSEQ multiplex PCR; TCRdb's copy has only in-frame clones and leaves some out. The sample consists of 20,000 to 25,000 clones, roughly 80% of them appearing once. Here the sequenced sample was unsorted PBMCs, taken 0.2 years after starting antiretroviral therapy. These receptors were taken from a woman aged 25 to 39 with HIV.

CDR3 amino acids: CASSDRYNEQFF. The CDR3 coding sequence is TGTGCCAGCAGCGACAGATACAATGAGCAGTTCTTC. The chain couples TRBV9 to TRBJ2-1; D uncertain. The CDR3 covers 12 residues. In germline, CDR1 is SGDLS, CDR2 YYNGEE. Trimming pared 3 bases from V and 4 bases from J, leaving 5 bases between.

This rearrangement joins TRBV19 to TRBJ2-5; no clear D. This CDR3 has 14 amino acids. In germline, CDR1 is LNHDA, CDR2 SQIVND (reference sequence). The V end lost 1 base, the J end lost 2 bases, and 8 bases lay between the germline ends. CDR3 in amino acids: CASSIGGNQETQYF. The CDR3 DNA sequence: TGTGCCAGTAGTATAGGTGGTAATCAAGAGACCCAGTACTTC.

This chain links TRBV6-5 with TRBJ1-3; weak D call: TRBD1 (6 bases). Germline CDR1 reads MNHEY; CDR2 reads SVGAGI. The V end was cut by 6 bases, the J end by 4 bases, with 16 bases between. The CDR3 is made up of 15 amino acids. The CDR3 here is CASRGAGLGGNTIYF. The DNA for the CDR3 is TGTGCCAGCAGGGGGGCCGGGCTAGGGGGAAACACCATATATTTT.

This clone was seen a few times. The CDR3 DNA sequence: TGTGCCAGCAGTTTTAGGGTGACTAATGAAAAACTGTTTTTT. Translation: CASSFRVTNEKLFF. This chain connects TRBV27 to TRBJ1-4; unclear D gene. CDR3 length: 14 amino acids. Germline V CDR1 and CDR2: MNHEY, SMNVEV (reference sequence). V was clipped by 3 bases and J by 2 bases, with 7 bases between them.

CDR3 amino acids: CASAEMSAGRYNEQFF. The DNA of the CDR3 is TGTGCCAGCGCTGAAATGTCAGCGGGGAGGTACAATGAGCAGTTCTTC. The chain recombines TRBV28 with TRBJ2-1; 7 positions agree with TRBD2. J gave up 4 bases and V 8 bases, and 14 bases lay outside the gene matches. This CDR3 is built from 16 residues. Germline-derived CDR1 and CDR2 are MDHEN and SYDVKM. Full variable domain (rest looked up from reference TRBV28 and TRBJ2-1): DVKVTQSSRYLVKRTGEKVFLECVQDMDHENMFWYRQDPGLGLRLIYFSYDVKMKEKGDIPEGYSVSREKKERFSLILESASTNQTSMYLCASAEMSAGRYNEQFFGPGTRLTVL.

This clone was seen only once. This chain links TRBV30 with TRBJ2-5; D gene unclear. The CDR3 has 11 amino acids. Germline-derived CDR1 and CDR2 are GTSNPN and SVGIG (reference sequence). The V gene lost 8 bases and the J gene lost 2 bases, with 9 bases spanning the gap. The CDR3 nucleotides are TGTGCCCGGTTGGAGCAAGAGACCCAGTACTTC. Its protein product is CARLEQETQYF.

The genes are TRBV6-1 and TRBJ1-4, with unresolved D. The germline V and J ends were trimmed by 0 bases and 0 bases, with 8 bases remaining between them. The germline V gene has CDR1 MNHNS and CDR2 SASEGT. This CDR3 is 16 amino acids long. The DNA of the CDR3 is TGTGCCAGCAGTGAAGCGCGCGGTACAACTAATGAAAAACTGTTTTTT. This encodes CASSEARGTTNEKLFF.

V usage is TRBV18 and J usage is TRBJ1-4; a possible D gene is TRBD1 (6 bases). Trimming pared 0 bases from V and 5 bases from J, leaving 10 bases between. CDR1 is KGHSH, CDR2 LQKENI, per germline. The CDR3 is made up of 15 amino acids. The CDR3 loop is CASSPPDSLNEKLFF. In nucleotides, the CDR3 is TGTGCCAGCTCACCACCGGACAGTCTGAATGAAAAACTGTTTTTT. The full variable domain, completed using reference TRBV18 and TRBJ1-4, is NAGVMQNPRHLVRRRGQEARLRCSPMKGHSHVYWYRQLPEEGLKFMVYLQKENIIDESGMPKERFSAEFPKEGPSILRIQQVVRGDSAAYFCASSPPDSLNEKLFFGSGTQLSVL.

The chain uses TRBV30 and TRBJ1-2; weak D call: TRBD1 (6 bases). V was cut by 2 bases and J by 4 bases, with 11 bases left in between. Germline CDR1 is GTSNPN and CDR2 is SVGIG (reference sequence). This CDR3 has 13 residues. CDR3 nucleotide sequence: TGTGCCTGGAGTCCTCAGGGGAGCTATGGCTACACCTTC. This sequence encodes CAWSPQGSYGYTF.

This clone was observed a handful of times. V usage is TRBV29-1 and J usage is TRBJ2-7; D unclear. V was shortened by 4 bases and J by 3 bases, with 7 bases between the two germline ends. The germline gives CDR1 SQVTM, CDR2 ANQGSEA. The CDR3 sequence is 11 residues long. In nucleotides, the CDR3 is TGCAGCGTTGCCGGAAACTACGAGCAGTACTTC. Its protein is CSVAGNYEQYF.

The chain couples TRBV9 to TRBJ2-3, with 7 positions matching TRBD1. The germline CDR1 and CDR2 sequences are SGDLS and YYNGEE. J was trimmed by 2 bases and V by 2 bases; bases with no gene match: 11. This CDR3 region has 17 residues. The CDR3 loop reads CASSVGRDSFFTDTQYF. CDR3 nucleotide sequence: TGTGCCAGCAGCGTGGGCCGGGACAGCTTTTTCACAGATACGCAGTATTTT.

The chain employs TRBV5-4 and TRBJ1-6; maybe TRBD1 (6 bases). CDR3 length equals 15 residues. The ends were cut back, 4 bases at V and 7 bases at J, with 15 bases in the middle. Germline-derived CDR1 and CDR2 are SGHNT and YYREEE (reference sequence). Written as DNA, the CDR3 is TGTGCCAGCAGCACCAAACAGGGTGCGAATTCACCCCTCCACTTT. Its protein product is CASSTKQGANSPLHF.

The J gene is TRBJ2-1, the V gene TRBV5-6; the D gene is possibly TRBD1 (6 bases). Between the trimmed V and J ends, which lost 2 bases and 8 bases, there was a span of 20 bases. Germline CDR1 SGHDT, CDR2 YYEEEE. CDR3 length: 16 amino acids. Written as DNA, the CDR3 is TGTGCCAGCAGCTTCAGCGCGGGCAGGGGTAGGGATGAGCAGTTCTTC. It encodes CASSFSAGRGRDEQFF. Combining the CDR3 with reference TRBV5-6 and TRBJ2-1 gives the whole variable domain DAGVTQSPTHLIKTRGQQVTLRCSPKSGHDTVSWYQQALGQGPQFIFQYYEEEERQRGNFPDRFSGHQFPNYSSELNVNALLLGDSALYLCASSFSAGRGRDEQFFGPGTRLTVL.

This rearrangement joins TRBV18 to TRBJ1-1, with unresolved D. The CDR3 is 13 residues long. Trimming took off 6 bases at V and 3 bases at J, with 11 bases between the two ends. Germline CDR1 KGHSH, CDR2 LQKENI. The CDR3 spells CASSLRRDTEAFF. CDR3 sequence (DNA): TGTGCCAGCTCTCTCAGGAGGGACACTGAAGCTTTCTTT.

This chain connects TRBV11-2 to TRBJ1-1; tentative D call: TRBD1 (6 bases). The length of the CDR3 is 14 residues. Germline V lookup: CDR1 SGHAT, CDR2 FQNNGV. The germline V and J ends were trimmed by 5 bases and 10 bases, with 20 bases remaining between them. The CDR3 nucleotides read TGTGCCAGCAGCCAACAGGGCCCATCGGAGGGAGCTTTCTTT. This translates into CASSQQGPSEGAFF.

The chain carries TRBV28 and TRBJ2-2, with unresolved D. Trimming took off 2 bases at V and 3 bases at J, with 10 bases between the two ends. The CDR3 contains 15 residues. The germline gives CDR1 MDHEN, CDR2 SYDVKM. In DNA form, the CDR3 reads TGTGCCAGCAGTTTAAACCCAGGACACACCGGGGAGCTGTTTTTT. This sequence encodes CASSLNPGHTGELFF.

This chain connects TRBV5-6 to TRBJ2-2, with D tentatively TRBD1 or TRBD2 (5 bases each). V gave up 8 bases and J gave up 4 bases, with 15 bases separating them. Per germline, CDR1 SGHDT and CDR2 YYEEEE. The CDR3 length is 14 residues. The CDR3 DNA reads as TGTGCCAGTGATGAGGGGTGGGGCACCGGGGAGCTGTTTTTT. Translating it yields CASDEGWGTGELFF. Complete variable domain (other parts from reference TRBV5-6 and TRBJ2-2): DAGVTQSPTHLIKTRGQQVTLRCSPKSGHDTVSWYQQALGQGPQFIFQYYEEEERQRGNFPDRFSGHQFPNYSSELNVNALLLGDSALYLCASDEGWGTGELFFGEGSRLTVL.

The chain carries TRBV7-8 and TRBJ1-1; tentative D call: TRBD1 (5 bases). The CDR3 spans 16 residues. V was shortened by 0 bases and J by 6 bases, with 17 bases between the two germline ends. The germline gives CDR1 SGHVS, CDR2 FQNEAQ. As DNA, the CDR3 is TGTGCCAGCAGCTTAGCGGGCGGGGGTGTTTGGGCTGAAGCTTTCTTT. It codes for CASSLAGGGVWAEAFF.

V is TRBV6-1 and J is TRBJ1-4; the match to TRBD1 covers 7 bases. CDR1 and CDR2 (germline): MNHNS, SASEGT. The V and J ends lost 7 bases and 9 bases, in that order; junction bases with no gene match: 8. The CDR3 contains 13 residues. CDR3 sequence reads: CASKGQMSQKLFF. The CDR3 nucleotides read TGTGCCAGCAAGGGACAGATGAGTCAAAAACTGTTTTTT.

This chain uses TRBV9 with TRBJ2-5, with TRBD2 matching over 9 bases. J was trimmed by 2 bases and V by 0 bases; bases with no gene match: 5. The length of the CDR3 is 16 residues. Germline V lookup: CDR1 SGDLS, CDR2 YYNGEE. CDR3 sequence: CASSVATTSGQETQYF. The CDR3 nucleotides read TGTGCCAGCAGCGTAGCTACGACTAGCGGTCAAGAGACCCAGTACTTC.

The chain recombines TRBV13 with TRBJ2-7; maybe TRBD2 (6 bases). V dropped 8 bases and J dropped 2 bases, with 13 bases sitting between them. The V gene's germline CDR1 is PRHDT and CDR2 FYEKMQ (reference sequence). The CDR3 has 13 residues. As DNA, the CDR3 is TGTGCCAGCGCGCCCGGGGGAACCTACGAGCAGTACTTC. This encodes CASAPGGTYEQYF.

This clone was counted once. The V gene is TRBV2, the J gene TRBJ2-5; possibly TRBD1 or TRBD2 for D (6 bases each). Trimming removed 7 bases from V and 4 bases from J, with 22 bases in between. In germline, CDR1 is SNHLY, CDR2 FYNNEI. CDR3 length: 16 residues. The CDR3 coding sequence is TGTGCCAGCACCCGACTTCGGGGGCTCCCCCCAGAGACCCAGTACTTC. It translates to CASTRLRGLPPETQYF.

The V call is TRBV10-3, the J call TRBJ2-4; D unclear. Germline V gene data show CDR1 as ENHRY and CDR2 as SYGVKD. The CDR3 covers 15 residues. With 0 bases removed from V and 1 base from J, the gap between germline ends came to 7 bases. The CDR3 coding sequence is TGTGCCATCAGTGAGTCGGCCGCGGCCAAAAACATTCAGTACTTC. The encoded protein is CAISESAAAKNIQYF.

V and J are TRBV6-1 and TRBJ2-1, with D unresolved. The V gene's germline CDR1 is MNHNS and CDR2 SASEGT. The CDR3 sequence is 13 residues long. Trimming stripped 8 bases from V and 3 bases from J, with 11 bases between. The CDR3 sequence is CASAGLNYNEQFF. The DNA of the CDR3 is TGTGCCAGCGCCGGGCTTAACTACAATGAGCAGTTCTTC.